This is a list of T cell receptor beta chains from one sample in a study of blood T cell repertoires in COVID-19. Generated by immunoSEQ multiplex PCR, the TCRdb table keeps only in-frame clones and is missing some. The sample lists approximately 270,000 clones; 85% to 90% were seen once. Sequenced material: PBMCs or T cells enriched from blood (not recorded which). Receptors were obtained from a man aged 40-50 years who had recovered from COVID-19. The CDR3 runs from the conserved cysteine through the conserved F or W. D genes are given only for firm matches. Clone size is given for some rows only: seen once, a few or many times, or a class if the clone is expanded.

d_gene: -; j_gene: TRBJ1-2; v_gene: TRBV7-8; abundance: -; CDR3aa: CASSFDRYGYTF; CDR3nt: TGTGCCAGCAGCTTCGACAGATATGGCTACACCTTC
d_gene: -; j_gene: TRBJ1-1; v_gene: TRBV11-2; abundance: -; CDR3aa: CASSFQVNTEAFF; CDR3nt: TGTGCCAGCAGCTTTCAGGTGAACACTGAAGCTTTCTTT
d_gene: -; j_gene: TRBJ1-6; v_gene: TRBV12-5; abundance: -; CDR3aa: CASGLATGQYYNSPLHF; CDR3nt: TGTGCTAGTGGTTTGGCGACAGGACAATACTATAATTCACCCCTCCACTTT
d_gene: -; j_gene: TRBJ1-6; v_gene: TRBV30; abundance: few; CDR3aa: CAWSVSRTQSPLHF; CDR3nt: TGTGCCTGGAGTGTATCCCGAACACAATCACCCCTCCACTTT
d_gene: TRBD2; j_gene: TRBJ2-1; v_gene: TRBV7-6; abundance: -; CDR3aa: CASSLGEGLAGYEQFF; CDR3nt: TGTGCCAGCAGCTTAGGGGAAGGGCTAGCGGGGTATGAGCAGTTCTTC
d_gene: -; j_gene: TRBJ1-5; v_gene: TRBV4-2; abundance: -; CDR3aa: CASSQEWSGYYSNQPQHF; CDR3nt: TGTGCCAGCAGCCAAGAATGGTCGGGATATTATAGCAATCAGCCCCAGCATTTT
d_gene: -; j_gene: TRBJ2-2; v_gene: TRBV11-3; abundance: -; CDR3aa: CASSLFTGSRTGELFF; CDR3nt: TGTGCCAGCAGCTTATTCACAGGGAGTCGGACCGGGGAGCTGTTTTTT
d_gene: TRBD2; j_gene: TRBJ2-2; v_gene: TRBV27; abundance: -; CDR3aa: CASMAGGQGTGELFF; CDR3nt: TGTGCCAGCATGGCGGGGGGGCAAGGCACCGGGGAGCTGTTTTTT
d_gene: TRBD2; j_gene: TRBJ2-7; v_gene: TRBV11-2; abundance: -; CDR3aa: CASSLAGGTYEQYF; CDR3nt: TGTGCCAGCAGCTTAGCGGGGGGGACCTACGAGCAGTACTTC
d_gene: TRBD1; j_gene: TRBJ1-2; v_gene: TRBV7-2; abundance: -; CDR3aa: CASSPRDRGPPVNGYTF; CDR3nt: TGTGCCAGCAGCCCCCGGGACAGGGGCCCTCCCGTCAATGGCTACACCTTC
d_gene: TRBD1; j_gene: TRBJ1-2; v_gene: TRBV6-6; abundance: -; CDR3aa: CASSLDRGRGYGYTF; CDR3nt: TGTGCCAGCAGTCTTGACAGGGGGCGCGGCTATGGCTACACCTTC
d_gene: -; j_gene: TRBJ2-7; v_gene: TRBV4-1; abundance: -; CDR3aa: CASSQVQHYEQYF; CDR3nt: TGCGCCAGCAGCCAAGTACAGCACTACGAGCAGTACTTC
d_gene: TRBD1; j_gene: TRBJ2-3; v_gene: TRBV19; abundance: -; CDR3aa: CASTQLSGTGESAQYF; CDR3nt: TGTGCCAGTACCCAATTGTCCGGGACAGGAGAATCGGCGCAGTATTTT
d_gene: -; j_gene: TRBJ2-1; v_gene: TRBV4-3; abundance: -; CDR3aa: CASSQGLNAYEQFF; CDR3nt: TGCGCCAGCAGCCAAGGGCTGAATGCATATGAGCAGTTCTTC
d_gene: TRBD2; j_gene: TRBJ2-1; v_gene: TRBV7-2; abundance: -; CDR3aa: CASSLSSGGYNEQFF; CDR3nt: TGTGCCAGCAGCTTAAGTAGCGGGGGTTACAATGAGCAGTTCTTC
d_gene: -; j_gene: TRBJ2-1; v_gene: TRBV18; abundance: -; CDR3aa: CASSPPSAGAYNEQFF; CDR3nt: TGTGCCAGCTCACCACCGTCCGCGGGCGCGTACAATGAGCAGTTCTTC
d_gene: TRBD2; j_gene: TRBJ2-4; v_gene: TRBV4-2; abundance: -; CDR3aa: CASSRVGTSVLKNIQYF; CDR3nt: TGTGCCAGCAGCCGTGTCGGGACTAGCGTTTTGAAAAACATTCAGTACTTC
d_gene: TRBD2; j_gene: TRBJ2-1; v_gene: TRBV5-4; abundance: -; CDR3aa: CASSPPAGGYNEQFF; CDR3nt: TGTGCCAGCAGCCCCCCCGCGGGGGGATACAATGAGCAGTTCTTC
d_gene: TRBD1; j_gene: TRBJ1-6; v_gene: TRBV19; abundance: -; CDR3aa: CASSTGQPALNSPLHF; CDR3nt: TGTGCCAGTAGTACGGGACAGCCAGCCCTCAATTCACCCCTCCACTTT
d_gene: TRBD1; j_gene: TRBJ1-2; v_gene: TRBV6-5; abundance: -; CDR3aa: CASSYDRGGNYGYTF; CDR3nt: TGTGCCAGCAGTTATGACAGGGGTGGAAACTATGGCTACACCTTC
d_gene: TRBD1; j_gene: TRBJ1-1; v_gene: TRBV29-1; abundance: -; CDR3aa: CSVENLSGGTEAFF; CDR3nt: TGCAGCGTTGAAAACCTGTCAGGGGGAACTGAAGCTTTCTTT
d_gene: -; j_gene: TRBJ1-3; v_gene: TRBV19; abundance: -; CDR3aa: CATSMTAGNTIYF; CDR3nt: TGTGCCACCTCTATGACAGCTGGAAACACCATATATTTT
d_gene: TRBD1; j_gene: TRBJ1-1; v_gene: TRBV15; abundance: -; CDR3aa: CATSRDGVRGQGEAFF; CDR3nt: TGTGCCACCAGCAGAGATGGTGTGAGGGGACAGGGAGAAGCTTTCTTT
d_gene: -; j_gene: TRBJ2-7; v_gene: TRBV19; abundance: -; CDR3aa: CASSMRARSSYEQYF; CDR3nt: TGTGCCAGTAGTATGCGGGCGAGGAGCTCCTACGAGCAGTACTTC
d_gene: TRBD2; j_gene: TRBJ2-5; v_gene: TRBV3-1/TRBV3-2; abundance: -; CDR3aa: CASSQGFGTSEQTQYF; CDR3nt: TGTGCCAGCAGCCAAGGTTTTGGGACTAGCGAACAGACCCAGTACTTC
d_gene: TRBD1; j_gene: TRBJ2-5; v_gene: TRBV2; abundance: -; CDR3aa: CASSEQGERVETQYF; CDR3nt: TGTGCCAGCAGTGAGCAGGGGGAGCGCGTGGAGACCCAGTACTTC
d_gene: TRBD1; j_gene: TRBJ1-1; v_gene: TRBV5-1; abundance: -; CDR3aa: CASSLGQGGGTEAFF; CDR3nt: TGCGCCAGCAGCTTAGGACAGGGAGGGGGCACTGAAGCTTTCTTT
d_gene: TRBD1; j_gene: TRBJ2-7; v_gene: TRBV2; abundance: few; CDR3aa: CASSGTGGIYEQYF; CDR3nt: TGTGCCAGCAGTGGGACAGGGGGCATATACGAGCAGTACTTC
d_gene: -; j_gene: TRBJ1-3; v_gene: TRBV6-5; abundance: -; CDR3aa: CASSSSGVSGNTIYF; CDR3nt: TGTGCCAGCAGTTCCTCGGGCGTCTCTGGAAACACCATATATTTT
d_gene: -; j_gene: TRBJ1-1; v_gene: TRBV4-1; abundance: -; CDR3aa: CASSPITGTEAFF; CDR3nt: TGCGCCAGCAGCCCGATCACGGGCACTGAAGCTTTCTTT
d_gene: -; j_gene: TRBJ1-4; v_gene: TRBV4-1; abundance: few; CDR3aa: CASSPLRQGGEKLFF; CDR3nt: TGCGCCAGCAGCCCTTTAAGGCAGGGTGGTGAAAAACTGTTTTTT
d_gene: -; j_gene: TRBJ1-4; v_gene: TRBV21-1; abundance: once; CDR3aa: CASSAPSTGGNEKLFF; CDR3nt: TGTGCCAGCAGCGCCCCGTCCACAGGGGGAAATGAAAAACTGTTTTTT
d_gene: -; j_gene: TRBJ1-1; v_gene: TRBV19; abundance: -; CDR3aa: CASSISGKTEAFF; CDR3nt: TGTGCCAGTAGTATTTCAGGGAAGACTGAAGCTTTCTTT
d_gene: -; j_gene: TRBJ2-3; v_gene: TRBV2; abundance: -; CDR3aa: CASSPTTDTQYF; CDR3nt: TGTGCCAGCAGTCCGACAACAGATACGCAGTATTTT
d_gene: -; j_gene: TRBJ1-6; v_gene: TRBV4-3; abundance: few; CDR3aa: CASSQAIENSPLHF; CDR3nt: TGCGCCAGCAGCCAAGCAATCGAGAATTCACCCCTCCACTTT
d_gene: -; j_gene: TRBJ1-1; v_gene: TRBV5-5; abundance: -; CDR3aa: CASSLVGVRNTEAFF; CDR3nt: TGTGCCAGCAGCTTGGTAGGGGTTCGGAACACTGAAGCTTTCTTT
d_gene: TRBD1; j_gene: TRBJ2-5; v_gene: TRBV3-1/TRBV3-2; abundance: -; CDR3aa: CASSLRDSWETQYF; CDR3nt: TGTGCCAGCAGCCTCCGGGACAGTTGGGAGACCCAGTACTTC
d_gene: -; j_gene: TRBJ1-1; v_gene: TRBV6-6; abundance: -; CDR3aa: CASRREGSGVFSEAFF; CDR3nt: TGTGCCAGCAGAAGGGAGGGGTCTGGGGTGTTCTCTGAAGCTTTCTTT
d_gene: -; j_gene: TRBJ2-7; v_gene: TRBV27; abundance: -; CDR3aa: CASSLSRPRNYEQYF; CDR3nt: TGTGCCAGCAGTTTAAGCCGTCCCCGAAACTACGAGCAGTACTTC
d_gene: TRBD1; j_gene: TRBJ2-7; v_gene: TRBV2; abundance: -; CDR3aa: CAIGGILGQGDTEQYF; CDR3nt: TGTGCCATCGGGGGTATTCTTGGACAGGGGGACACCGAGCAGTACTTC
d_gene: TRBD1; j_gene: TRBJ1-4; v_gene: TRBV30; abundance: -; CDR3aa: CAWTRQGLSEKLFF; CDR3nt: TGTGCCTGGACTCGACAGGGGCTTAGCGAAAAACTGTTTTTT
d_gene: TRBD1; j_gene: TRBJ1-4; v_gene: TRBV5-5; abundance: -; CDR3aa: CASSLGTGEKLFF; CDR3nt: TGTGCCAGCAGCTTGGGGACAGGCGAAAAACTGTTTTTT
d_gene: -; j_gene: TRBJ2-1; v_gene: TRBV9; abundance: -; CDR3aa: CASSVTGDYNEQFF; CDR3nt: TGTGCCAGCAGCGTCACAGGAGACTACAATGAGCAGTTCTTC
d_gene: -; j_gene: TRBJ2-7; v_gene: TRBV7-2; abundance: -; CDR3aa: CASSLEAPTPREQYF; CDR3nt: TGTGCCAGCAGCTTAGAGGCCCCGACACCTCGCGAGCAGTACTTC
d_gene: -; j_gene: TRBJ2-7; v_gene: TRBV11-3; abundance: -; CDR3aa: CASSPGPGGDSYEQYF; CDR3nt: TGTGCCAGCAGCCCGGGACCTGGCGGGGACTCCTACGAGCAGTACTTC
d_gene: -; j_gene: TRBJ2-7; v_gene: TRBV9; abundance: -; CDR3aa: CASSVGSRDYEQYF; CDR3nt: TGTGCCAGCAGCGTAGGTAGCAGGGACTACGAGCAGTACTTC
d_gene: TRBD2; j_gene: TRBJ2-1; v_gene: TRBV4-2; abundance: -; CDR3aa: CASSQATSVYNEQFF; CDR3nt: TGTGCCAGCAGCCAAGCTACTAGCGTTTACAATGAGCAGTTCTTC
d_gene: -; j_gene: TRBJ1-2; v_gene: TRBV5-4; abundance: -; CDR3aa: CASSLAQGRYGYTF; CDR3nt: TGTGCCAGCAGCTTGGCGCAGGGCCGCTATGGCTACACCTTC
d_gene: TRBD1; j_gene: TRBJ1-1; v_gene: TRBV5-1; abundance: -; CDR3aa: CASSFNTGVNTEAFF; CDR3nt: TGCGCCAGCAGCTTTAATACAGGGGTGAACACTGAAGCTTTCTTT
d_gene: -; j_gene: TRBJ1-1; v_gene: TRBV5-8; abundance: -; CDR3aa: CASSSGRGYTEAFF; CDR3nt: TGTGCCAGCAGCTCGGGACGGGGGTACACTGAAGCTTTCTTT
d_gene: TRBD2; j_gene: TRBJ2-3; v_gene: TRBV27; abundance: -; CDR3aa: CASSAPFYSGGAENTQYF; CDR3nt: TGTGCCAGCAGTGCACCCTTCTATAGCGGGGGGGCCGAGAATACGCAGTATTTT
d_gene: -; j_gene: TRBJ1-2; v_gene: TRBV5-4; abundance: -; CDR3aa: CASRGAGPNYGYTF; CDR3nt: TGTGCCAGCAGGGGGGCAGGCCCAAACTATGGCTACACCTTC
d_gene: TRBD1; j_gene: TRBJ1-2; v_gene: TRBV4-3; abundance: -; CDR3aa: CASSQETGAAYGYTF; CDR3nt: TGCGCCAGCAGCCAAGAGACAGGGGCGGCCTATGGCTACACCTTC
d_gene: TRBD1; j_gene: TRBJ2-7; v_gene: TRBV27; abundance: -; CDR3aa: CASSLPRDRGYEQYF; CDR3nt: TGTGCCAGCAGCTTACCCCGGGACAGGGGCTACGAGCAGTACTTC
d_gene: TRBD2; j_gene: TRBJ2-7; v_gene: TRBV6-5; abundance: -; CDR3aa: CASSYSRESGGQYF; CDR3nt: TGTGCCAGCAGTTACTCGCGGGAGAGCGGAGGGCAGTACTTC
d_gene: -; j_gene: TRBJ1-1; v_gene: TRBV7-8; abundance: once; CDR3aa: CASSLEGDSTEAFF; CDR3nt: TGTGCCAGCAGCTTAGAGGGAGACTCCACTGAAGCTTTCTTT
d_gene: TRBD1; j_gene: TRBJ2-7; v_gene: TRBV6-6; abundance: once; CDR3aa: CASSSTDRGGYEQYF; CDR3nt: TGTGCCAGCAGTTCCACGGACAGGGGTGGCTACGAGCAGTACTTC
d_gene: TRBD1; j_gene: TRBJ1-4; v_gene: TRBV5-1; abundance: few; CDR3aa: CASSLDRGRKLFF; CDR3nt: TGCGCCAGCAGCTTGGACAGGGGGCGAAAACTGTTTTTT
d_gene: -; j_gene: TRBJ2-5; v_gene: TRBV6-2/TRBV6-3; abundance: -; CDR3aa: CASSPRSSQETQYF; CDR3nt: TGTGCCAGCAGCCCCCGGAGTAGCCAAGAGACCCAGTACTTC
d_gene: -; j_gene: TRBJ1-1; v_gene: TRBV9; abundance: -; CDR3aa: CASSAPTAMNTEAFF; CDR3nt: TGTGCCAGCAGCGCCCCGACAGCGATGAACACTGAAGCTTTCTTT